The 5 T cell receptor beta chains below were found in one sample sequenced in a study of blood T cell repertoires in COVID-19. The assay was immunoSEQ multiplex PCR, and TCRdb's table has in-frame clones only and misses some. The data contain 230,000 or so clones, approximately 84% of them seen just once; the ten biggest clones take up about 6.2%. The sequenced sample was PBMCs or T cells enriched from blood (not recorded which). The receptors were gathered from a woman in her forties or fifties who had been exposed to COVID-19.

The chain is built from TRBV9 and TRBJ1-4; no reliable D call. Germline V gene data show CDR1 as SGDLS and CDR2 as YYNGEE. There are 14 residues in the CDR3. V was shortened by 3 bases and J by 5 bases, with 11 bases between the two germline ends. CDR3 nucleotide sequence: TGTGCCAGCAGCGCCGGGATACGAAATGAAAAACTGTTTTTT. Amino acids: CASSAGIRNEKLFF.

CDR3 DNA sequence: TGTGCCTGGTCCCGTTCTCTGGCCGGGATGAACACTGAAGCTTTCTTT. Protein: CAWSRSLAGMNTEAFF. The chain combines TRBV30 with TRBJ1-1, with D hard to call. The CDR3 is 16 residues long. Germline CDR1 is GTSNPN and CDR2 is SVGIG (reference sequence). V was pared by 5 bases and J by 0 bases, with 19 bases between.

The chain employs TRBV6-4 and TRBJ1-1; 9 positions match TRBD1. The CDR3 covers 14 residues. J lost 4 bases, V lost 6 bases, and 6 bases had no gene match. Germline loops: CDR1 MRHNA, CDR2 SNTAGT. DNA for the CDR3: TGTGCCAGCAGCCCCGGGGACAGGGTCACTGAAGCTTTCTTT. Amino acid sequence: CASSPGDRVTEAFF.

The CDR3 nucleotides are TGCAGCGTACCGGGACAGGGGACTGGGGCCAACGTCCTGACTTTC. This codes for CSVPGQGTGANVLTF. V gene TRBV29-1 combines with J gene TRBJ2-6; 10 bases match TRBD1. The CDR3 runs to 15 residues. The trim removed 6 bases at V and 2 bases at J, leaving 4 bases unmatched. From germline, CDR1 is SQVTM and CDR2 ANQGSEA.

V usage is TRBV10-3 and J usage is TRBJ2-7; weak D call: TRBD2 (6 bases). The CDR3 runs 13 residues. Trimming left V 6 bases short and J 5 bases short, with 14 bases between. CDR1 is ENHRY and CDR2 is SYGVKD in the germline V gene. In DNA form, the CDR3 reads TGTGCCATCAGCTCGGACGGCGGGGACGAGCAGTACTTC. This encodes CAISSDGGDEQYF.